What follows are 8 T cell receptor beta chains derived from one specimen sequenced in a study of CD8+ T cells in alopecia areata. Reverse transcribed after extraction, RNA yielded cDNA as the sequencing template. TCRdb's table, derived via immunoSEQ multiplex PCR, lists solely in-frame clones and lacks some. Counted here are roughly 98,000 clones, around 60% occurring once; the ten biggest clones make up less than 20%. The sample's treatment: oral pan-JAK inhibitor, 5-10 mg twice daily. Material: CD8+ T cells sorted from blood, obtained at week 4, from a patient treated with tofacitinib. These receptors all come from a human donor with alopecia areata.

The rearrangement links TRBV27 to TRBJ1-2; 12 positions match TRBD1. The CDR3 spans 14 residues. Germline loops: CDR1 MNHEY, CDR2 SMNVEV (reference sequence). V was pared by 4 bases and J by 6 bases, with 3 bases of the junction left unmatched. The CDR3: CASSSGQGAHGYTF. DNA of the CDR3: TGTGCCAGCAGTTCGGGACAGGGGGCCCATGGCTACACCTTC.

The chain recombines TRBV27 with TRBJ1-3; no definite D call. This CDR3 is 12 amino acids long. Germline loops: CDR1 MNHEY, CDR2 SMNVEV (reference sequence). The V gene lost 3 bases and the J gene lost 0 bases, with 0 bases spanning the gap. The CDR3 is CASSFSGNTIYF. The DNA of the CDR3 is TGTGCCAGCAGTTTCTCTGGAAACACCATATATTTT.

The chain has TRBV29-1 and TRBJ1-1; D unresolved. V gave up 5 bases and J gave up 4 bases, with 17 bases separating them. CDR3 size: 14 residues. The V gene's germline CDR1 is SQVTM and CDR2 ANQGSEA. The CDR3 is CSVSRASGCTEAFF. DNA of the CDR3: TGCAGCGTTAGTCGGGCATCGGGTTGCACTGAAGCTTTCTTT.

The chain joins TRBV5-1 to TRBJ2-1; 7 bases map to TRBD1. The length of the CDR3 is 14 residues. Germline CDR1 reads SGHRS; CDR2 reads YFSETQ. The J segment lost 7 bases and the V segment lost 4 bases, leaving 8 bases of the junction unmatched. This CDR3 is CASSHRDSGNEQFF. The CDR3 DNA reads TGCGCCAGCAGCCACCGGGACAGTGGTAATGAGCAGTTCTTC. The full variable domain, with the rest looked up from reference TRBV5-1 and TRBJ2-1, is KAGVTQTPRYLIKTRGQQVTLSCSPISGHRSVSWYQQTPGQGLQFLFEYFSETQRNKGNFPGRFSGRQFSNSRSEMNVSTLELGDSALYLCASSHRDSGNEQFFGPGTRLTVL.

This clone has more than one count but fewer than ten. The V call is TRBV28, the J call TRBJ2-3, with 9 bases identical to TRBD2. Germline V CDR1 and CDR2: MDHEN, SYDVKM. The length of the CDR3 is 16 residues. V was pared by 6 bases and J by 2 bases, with 9 bases of the junction left unmatched. The chain's CDR3 is CASSFGTSRYTDTQYF. Written as DNA, the CDR3 is TGTGCCAGCAGCTTTGGGACTAGCAGATACACAGATACGCAGTATTTT.

To note about this clone: Other DNA sequences in the same sample also yield this CDR3. This chain uses TRBV30 with TRBJ2-5, with a possible D match to TRBD2 (5 bases). Germline values: CDR1 GTSNPN, CDR2 SVGIG (reference sequence). Deletions cut 5 bases from V and 5 bases from J, with 18 bases between. The length of the CDR3 is 14 residues. The CDR3 spells CAWQFEGVEETQYF. CDR3 nucleotide sequence: TGTGCCTGGCAGTTTGAGGGAGTAGAGGAGACCCAGTACTTC.

This chain links TRBV7-9 with TRBJ2-1, with 7 bases fitting TRBD2. The junction had 8 bases not matched to a gene; V was cut back by 1 base and J by 5 bases. Germline lookup yields CDR1 SEHNR and CDR2 FQNEAQ (reference sequence). The CDR3 runs 16 residues. CDR3 coding DNA: TGTGCCAGCAGCTTAGTGGGACTAAGACTAGACAATGAGCAGTTCTTC. Translation gives CASSLVGLRLDNEQFF.

V usage is TRBV9 and J usage is TRBJ2-3, with 7 bases that match TRBD2. The CDR3 extends over 14 amino acids. CDR1 and CDR2 (germline): SGDLS, YYNGEE. Trimming cost V 2 bases and J 5 bases; bases outside gene matches: 5. CDR3 in DNA: TGTGCCAGCAGCGTTGACGGGGGGTTAGATACGCAGTATTTT. Translated, it gives CASSVDGGLDTQYF.